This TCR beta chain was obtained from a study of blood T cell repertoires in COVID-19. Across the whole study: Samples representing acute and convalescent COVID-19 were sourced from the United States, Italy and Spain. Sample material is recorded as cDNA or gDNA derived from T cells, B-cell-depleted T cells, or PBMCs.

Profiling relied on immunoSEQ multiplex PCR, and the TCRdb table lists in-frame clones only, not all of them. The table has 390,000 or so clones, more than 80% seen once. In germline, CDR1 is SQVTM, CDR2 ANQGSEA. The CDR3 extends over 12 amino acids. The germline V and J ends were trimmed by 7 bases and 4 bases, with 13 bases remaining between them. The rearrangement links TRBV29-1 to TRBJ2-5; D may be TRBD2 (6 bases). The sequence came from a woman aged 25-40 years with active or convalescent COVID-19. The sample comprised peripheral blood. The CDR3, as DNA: TGCAGCGGAACGGGACTTGGAGAGACCCAGTACTTC. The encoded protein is CSGTGLGETQYF.